The 23 T cell receptor beta chains below were found in one sample sequenced in a study of cytomegalovirus exposure and HLA in healthy donors. 13 Jbeta primers and 60 Vbeta primers were used for the PCR. Data came from immunoSEQ multiplex PCR; TCRdb stores just in-frame clones and leaves some out. The sample lists about 170,000 clones; 70% to 80% were seen once. Material for sequencing was PBMCs. Every receptor here comes from a woman aged 45 to 65 in good health and CMV-seronegative.

V and J are TRBV5-1 and TRBJ1-6; tentatively, D is TRBD1 (6 bases). Trimming shortened V by 0 bases and J by 5 bases, and 9 bases separated the two germline ends. Per the germline V gene, CDR1 is SGHRS and CDR2 is YFSETQ. The CDR3 has 15 amino acids. The CDR3 loop reads CASSLDGQHNSPLHF. The CDR3 DNA follows: TGCGCCAGCAGCTTGGATGGACAGCATAATTCACCCCTCCACTTT.

The V call is TRBV19, the J call TRBJ2-1, with TRBD1 identical over 7 bases. The CDR3 runs 16 residues. The germline CDR1 and CDR2 sequences are LNHDA and SQIVND (reference sequence). With 5 bases clipped from V and 0 bases from J, the junction kept 7 bases outside the gene matches. In nucleotides, the CDR3 is TGTGCCAGTAGTGGCTTGACAGGGAGCTCCTACAATGAGCAGTTCTTC. This encodes CASSGLTGSSYNEQFF.

This clone has more than one count but fewer than ten. The chain uses TRBV7-2 and TRBJ1-4; a possible D gene is TRBD1 (6 bases). V lost 5 bases, J lost 7 bases, and 14 bases lay in between. The germline V gene encodes CDR1 SGHTA and CDR2 FQGNSA. The CDR3 totals 14 residues. CDR3 coding DNA: TGTGCCAGCAGCGGACAGCCGGGGGGTGAAAAACTGTTTTTT. The encoded protein is CASSGQPGGEKLFF.

The chain uses TRBV27 and TRBJ2-3; TRBD1 is a possible D gene (6 bases). V dropped 6 bases and J dropped 2 bases, with 9 bases sitting between them. CDR1 and CDR2 (germline): MNHEY, SMNVEV (reference sequence). The CDR3 has 13 amino acids. CDR3 nucleotide sequence: TGTGCCAGCAGGGACAGTAACACAGATACGCAGTATTTT. Translating it yields CASRDSNTDTQYF.

CDR3 loop: CASSGAGLRYQPQHF. CDR3 coding DNA: TGTGCCAGCAGCGGAGCTGGACTTCGGTATCAGCCCCAGCATTTT. The chain recombines TRBV7-9 with TRBJ1-5; D is undetermined. Germline assignment: CDR1 SEHNR and CDR2 FQNEAQ (reference sequence). V was shortened by 5 bases and J by 5 bases, with 16 bases between the two germline ends. The CDR3 contains 15 residues.

The V and J genes are TRBV4-2 and TRBJ1-1; weak D call: TRBD1 (6 bases). The CDR3 runs to 14 residues. Trimming stripped 1 base from V and 6 bases from J, with 12 bases between. Germline V lookup: CDR1 LGHNA, CDR2 YNFKEQ. CDR3 bases: TGTGCCAGCAGCCAAGGAGACAGGTCAGCTGAAGCTTTCTTT. Protein product: CASSQGDRSAEAFF.

The sample holds a few counts of this clone. The chain carries TRBV7-9 and TRBJ2-7; 9 bases map to TRBD1. This CDR3 spans 12 amino acids. Germline V gene sequence: CDR1 SEHNR, CDR2 FQNEAQ (reference sequence). J lost 7 bases, V lost 5 bases, and 3 bases had no gene match. CDR3 coding DNA: TGTGCCAGCAGCAGGGGACAGGGTGAGCAGTACTTC. Protein product: CASSRGQGEQYF.

The chain joins TRBV7-8 to TRBJ2-5, with 7 bases aligning to TRBD2. V lost 8 bases to trimming and J lost 7 bases; unmatched junction nucleotides: 4. CDR3 length: 11 residues. CDR1 is SGHVS, CDR2 FQNEAQ, per germline. The DNA for the CDR3 is TGTGCCAGCTTAGGGAGGGGGACCCAGTACTTC. Translating it yields CASLGRGTQYF.

This clone was seen ten or more times. The V and J genes are TRBV28 and TRBJ2-3; the D gene is possibly TRBD2 (5 bases). V was trimmed by 6 bases and J by 1 base, leaving 14 bases between them. The CDR3 spans 15 residues. Per the germline V gene, CDR1 is MDHEN and CDR2 is SYDVKM. CDR3 residues: CASSDRDSGTDTQYF. For the CDR3, the DNA is TGTGCCAGCAGCGACCGGGATTCTGGCACAGATACGCAGTATTTT.

The chain has TRBV2 and TRBJ2-7, with a tentative D call TRBD1 (5 bases). Germline-derived CDR1 and CDR2 are SNHLY and FYNNEI. CDR3 length equals 14 residues. V lost 3 bases, J lost 2 bases, and 11 bases lay in between. CDR3 sequence: CASSESVGAYEQYF. The CDR3 bases are TGTGCCAGCAGTGAGTCGGTAGGGGCCTACGAGCAGTACTTC.

CDR3 protein: CASSARQGIYEQYF. For the CDR3, the DNA is TGCGCCAGCAGCGCCAGACAGGGAATCTACGAGCAGTACTTC. The chain joins TRBV4-3 to TRBJ2-5; 7 bases fit TRBD1. Judging by the DNA end, TRBJ2-7 fits better; the J call may be wrong. The germline gives CDR1 LGHNA, CDR2 YSLEER. CDR3 length equals 14 residues.

The rearrangement uses TRBV6-1 and TRBJ2-7, with TRBD1 matching 8 bases. This CDR3 is 16 amino acids long. Trimming took 1 base from V and 0 from J; bases not matched to a gene: 5. CDR1 and CDR2 (germline): MNHNS, SASEGT. The DNA of the CDR3 is TGTGCCAGCAGTGAAGGGACAGGGCCCTTCTCCTACGAGCAGTACTTC. Translation: CASSEGTGPFSYEQYF.

This clone was seen a few times. The chain couples TRBV28 to TRBJ2-7; maybe TRBD2 (5 bases). The CDR3 length is 12 residues. From germline, CDR1 is MDHEN and CDR2 SYDVKM. The germline V and J ends were trimmed by 5 bases and 3 bases, with 8 bases remaining between them. CDR3: CASSPGDYEQYF. The DNA for the CDR3 is TGTGCCAGCAGTCCCGGGGACTACGAGCAGTACTTC.

This clone was observed once. The gene calls are TRBV6-5 and TRBJ1-6; a weak D match, TRBD1 (5 bases). With 6 bases removed from V and 10 bases from J, the gap between germline ends came to 19 bases. Germline V lookup: CDR1 MNHEY, CDR2 SVGAGI. This CDR3 has 15 amino acids. In DNA, the CDR3 is TGTGCCAGCAGCTTGGACACTTCGGGCTACTCACCCCTCCACTTT. It encodes CASSLDTSGYSPLHF.

This rearrangement joins TRBV20-1 to TRBJ2-7; perhaps TRBD1 as D (5 bases). The CDR3 sequence is 11 residues long. CDR1 and CDR2 from the germline V gene are DFQATT and SNEGSKA (reference sequence). Trimming took 5 bases from V and 10 from J, leaving 15 bases between them. This CDR3 is CSAEGVSCQYF. The CDR3 DNA follows: TGCAGTGCTGAAGGGGTGTCGTGTCAGTACTTC.

This chain connects TRBV30 to TRBJ1-6; unclear D gene. V was pared by 2 bases and J by 6 bases, with 8 bases between. Germline CDR1 and CDR2: GTSNPN and SVGIG (reference sequence). CDR3 length: 13 amino acids. The chain's CDR3 is CAWSPGTNSPLHF. CDR3 DNA sequence: TGTGCCTGGAGTCCAGGAACTAATTCACCCCTCCACTTT.

The count of this clone is one. In nucleotides, the CDR3 is TGTGCCAGCAGCGTCCAGGTTTTCTATGGCTACACCTTC. Translation gives CASSVQVFYGYTF. This chain uses TRBV6-1 with TRBJ1-2; D uncertain. The V end was cut by 6 bases, the J end by 4 bases, with 12 bases between. The length of the CDR3 is 13 residues. Germline V gene data show CDR1 as MNHNS and CDR2 as SASEGT.

This clone was counted ten times or more. The V and J genes are TRBV7-6 and TRBJ2-7; D perhaps matches TRBD2 (6 bases). The CDR3 consists of 15 residues. Looked up from germline, CDR1 is SGHVS and CDR2 is FNYEAQ. V lost 1 base to trimming and J lost 0 bases, with 10 bases between them. CDR3 DNA sequence: TGTGCCAGCAGCTTAGAAGCGGGCAGCTCCTACGAGCAGTACTTC. Residues: CASSLEAGSSYEQYF.

V is TRBV10-2 and J is TRBJ1-6, with 7 bases fitting TRBD1. The germline V gene has CDR1 WSHSY and CDR2 SAAADI. V trimming: 7 bases; J trimming: 6 bases; junction bases outside the gene matches: 9. The CDR3 sequence is 15 residues long. The CDR3 sequence is CASKDRLLTNSPLHF. DNA for the CDR3: TGCGCCAGCAAGGACAGGCTCCTGACTAATTCACCCCTCCACTTT.

The chain couples TRBV7-2 to TRBJ1-2; TRBD1 matches at 7 bases. The V gene end was trimmed by 4 bases and the J gene end by 1 base; junction bases not matched to a gene: 6. Germline-derived CDR1 and CDR2 are SGHTA and FQGNSA. CDR3 length: 15 amino acids. DNA for the CDR3: TGTGCCAGCAGCTCAGGGACAGCTTTTAACTATGGCTACACCTTC. Protein sequence: CASSSGTAFNYGYTF.

The V and J genes are TRBV28 and TRBJ1-5; 11 nucleotides line up with TRBD1. V shed 6 bases, J shed 0 bases, and the junction held 13 bases outside the gene matches. This CDR3 has 19 residues. CDR1 MDHEN and CDR2 SYDVKM come from the germline V gene. For the CDR3, the DNA is TGTGCCAGCAGGCGCTGGGACAGGGGGTTATCTGGTAGCAATCAGCCCCAGCATTTT. Translated: CASRRWDRGLSGSNQPQHF.

The chain uses TRBV25-1 and TRBJ2-5; 11 nucleotides agree with TRBD2. CDR3 length: 14 amino acids. V gave up 6 bases and J gave up 2 bases; unmatched junction bases: 2. From germline, CDR1 is MGHDK and CDR2 SYGVNS. The CDR3 here is CASRGLADQETQYF. The CDR3 DNA sequence: TGTGCCAGCAGGGGACTAGCGGATCAAGAGACCCAGTACTTC.

This sequence joins TRBV28 and TRBJ1-4; no firm D call. The CDR3 sequence is 16 residues long. Germline CDR1 reads MDHEN; CDR2 reads SYDVKM. V was cut by 6 bases and J by 5 bases, with 19 bases left in between. The CDR3 reads CASRPSTTLGNEKLFF. The CDR3 DNA reads as TGTGCCAGCAGACCTAGCACGACCCTTGGGAATGAAAAACTGTTTTTT.